The 31 T cell receptor beta chains presented below share a single source sample, sequenced in a study of T cell responses to AZD1222 COVID-19 vaccine. TCRdb's table, derived via immunoSEQ multiplex PCR, lists solely in-frame clones and lacks some. The sample includes about 130,000 clones, 88% of them seen just once. Specimen: peripheral blood, collected on day 0 of AZD1222 vaccination. Source of these receptors: an adult in good health.

This chain uses TRBV18 with TRBJ2-7; the match to TRBD1 covers 7 bases. Germline CDR1 and CDR2: KGHSH and LQKENI. The CDR3 extends over 15 amino acids. V gave up 0 bases and J gave up 4 bases; unmatched junction bases: 6. The CDR3 DNA sequence: TGTGCCAGCTCACCACCGGGCAAGGGGGCATACGAGCAGTACTTC. It encodes CASSPPGKGAYEQYF.

The chain carries TRBV27 and TRBJ1-2; TRBD1 might be the D (6 bases). The length of the CDR3 is 15 residues. Trimming shortened V by 6 bases and J by 2 bases, and 16 bases separated the two germline ends. Germline V gene data show CDR1 as MNHEY and CDR2 as SMNVEV (reference sequence). The CDR3 DNA follows: TGTGCCAGCAGGCCAGAGGGGGACACCAACTATGGCTACACCTTC. Amino acid sequence: CASRPEGDTNYGYTF.

The chain has TRBV28 and TRBJ2-2, with D perhaps TRBD2 (7 bases). Germline loops: CDR1 MDHEN, CDR2 SYDVKM. Trimming took off 11 bases at V and 6 bases at J, with 16 bases between the two ends. The CDR3 is 13 amino acids. This chain's CDR3 is CASRGAAPGELFF. CDR3 DNA: TGTGCCTCCCGGGGGGCGGCTCCCGGGGAGCTGTTTTTT.

The V call is TRBV28, the J call TRBJ1-5, with D perhaps TRBD1 (6 bases). V gave up 2 bases and J gave up 5 bases, with 10 bases separating them. Per germline, CDR1 MDHEN and CDR2 SYDVKM. This CDR3 has 14 residues. CDR3 protein: CASSLGTTHQPQHF. In DNA form, the CDR3 reads TGTGCCAGCAGTTTAGGGACAACCCATCAGCCCCAGCATTTT.

The chain couples TRBV4-1 to TRBJ1-3; D is ambiguous. CDR1 and CDR2 from the germline V gene are MGHRA and YSYEKL. The length of the CDR3 is 17 residues. V gave up 4 bases and J gave up 1 base, with 17 bases separating them. The CDR3 DNA reads TGCGCCAGCAGCCCGCGGGCCACCACTCCATCTGGAAACACCATATATTTT. It is translated as CASSPRATTPSGNTIYF.

The chain joins TRBV3-1 (or the pseudogene TRBV3-2) to TRBJ1-1; D perhaps matches TRBD1 (5 bases). V shed 1 base and J shed 7 bases, with 13 bases lying between them. The germline V gene has CDR1 LGHDT and CDR2 YNNKEL (reference sequence). There are 14 residues in the CDR3. The CDR3 is CASSQGGAEGEAFF. In DNA form, the CDR3 reads TGTGCCAGCAGCCAAGGGGGCGCTGAGGGTGAAGCTTTCTTT.

This clone was seen once. V gene TRBV5-8 combines with J gene TRBJ2-5, with D maybe TRBD1 (5 bases). Germline V CDR1 and CDR2: SGHTS, YDEGEE. The V and J ends lost 4 bases and 3 bases respectively, with 19 bases between them. The CDR3 runs to 16 residues. The CDR3 coding sequence is TGTGCCAGCAGCCCGAATCAGGGCCTACGGGAAGAGACCCAGTACTTC. This gives the protein CASSPNQGLREETQYF. The full variable domain, rest sourced from reference TRBV5-8 and TRBJ2-5, is EAGVTQSPTHLIKTRGQQATLRCSPISGHTSVYWYQQALGLGLQFLLWYDEGEERNRGNFPPRFSGRQFPNYSSELNVNALELEDSALYLCASSPNQGLREETQYFGPGTRLLVL.

This chain links TRBV28 with TRBJ2-6; 8 bases line up with TRBD1. Looked up from germline, CDR1 is MDHEN and CDR2 is SYDVKM. J was trimmed by 3 bases and V by 6 bases; bases with no gene match: 10. CDR3 length: 17 amino acids. For the CDR3, the DNA is TGTGCCAGCAGCCCCCGGACAGGGATCTTTGGGGCCAACGTCCTGACTTTC. It is translated as CASSPRTGIFGANVLTF.

CDR3 sequence (DNA): TGTGCCAGTAGAGCCACCCAGGGGGCTTTTGATACGCAGTATTTT. Translation: CASRATQGAFDTQYF. The J gene is TRBJ2-3, the V gene TRBV19; 8 nucleotides agree with TRBD1. With 6 bases clipped from V and 6 bases from J, the junction kept 11 bases outside the gene matches. The CDR3 sequence is 15 residues long. CDR1 is LNHDA, CDR2 SQIVND, per germline (reference sequence).

The V gene is TRBV27, the J gene TRBJ2-1, with D hard to call. Trimming took off 1 base at V and 4 bases at J, with 14 bases between the two ends. The V gene's germline CDR1 is MNHEY and CDR2 SMNVEV (reference sequence). This CDR3 has 16 amino acids. CDR3 sequence reads: CASSLLYPALYNEQFF. Here the CDR3 DNA reads TGTGCCAGCAGTTTATTATACCCGGCGCTGTACAATGAGCAGTTCTTC.

V usage is TRBV18 and J usage is TRBJ2-7; TRBD1 might be the D (6 bases). Germline V gives CDR1 KGHSH, CDR2 LQKENI. V lost 6 bases to trimming and J lost 3 bases, with 18 bases between them. The CDR3 contains 15 residues. The CDR3 DNA reads TGTGCCAGCTCGCTCCAACAGGGCCCGGGCTACGAGCAGTACTTC. The encoded protein is CASSLQQGPGYEQYF.

V usage is TRBV18 and J usage is TRBJ2-1; 7 bases agree with TRBD2. The V and J ends lost 1 base and 8 bases, in that order; junction bases with no gene match: 5. Germline V gives CDR1 KGHSH, CDR2 LQKENI. The CDR3 runs 14 residues. In DNA, the CDR3 is TGTGCCAGCTCACCACGTAGCGGGCTGGATGAGCAGTTCTTC. Its translation: CASSPRSGLDEQFF.

The rearrangement links TRBV7-8 to TRBJ2-7, with 8 positions matching TRBD1. With 4 bases clipped from V and 1 base from J, the junction kept 3 bases outside the gene matches. Per germline, CDR1 SGHVS and CDR2 FQNEAQ. The CDR3 runs 14 residues. DNA of the CDR3: TGTGCCAGCAGCTCCCGGACAGGGTCCTACGAGCAGTACTTC. Translated, it gives CASSSRTGSYEQYF.

The chain joins TRBV4-1 to TRBJ2-3, with 7 bases that match TRBD1. CDR3 size: 13 residues. J gave up 1 base and V 8 bases, and 3 bases lay outside the gene matches. Germline assignment: CDR1 MGHRA and CDR2 YSYEKL. As DNA, the CDR3 is TGCGCCAGCGCCGGACAGGGCACAGATACGCAGTATTTT. This encodes CASAGQGTDTQYF.

The gene calls are TRBV11-3 and TRBJ2-7, with 10 bases that match TRBD1. Germline V gene lookup returns CDR1 SGHNT and CDR2 YENEEA. This CDR3 is built from 14 residues. V trimming: 5 bases; J trimming: 7 bases; junction bases outside the gene matches: 8. The CDR3 sequence is CASSQGQGKGEQYF. In nucleotides, the CDR3 is TGTGCCAGCAGCCAGGGACAGGGGAAAGGTGAGCAGTACTTC.

The gene calls are TRBV4-1 and TRBJ2-7; D is ambiguous. Trimming removed 2 bases from V and 0 bases from J, with 11 bases in between. The CDR3 sequence is 15 residues long. Germline V gene data show CDR1 as MGHRA and CDR2 as YSYEKL. Written as DNA, the CDR3 is TGCGCCAGCAGCCAACCATGGGAACACTCCTACGAGCAGTACTTC. Amino acids: CASSQPWEHSYEQYF.

V gene TRBV28 combines with J gene TRBJ1-6, with D unclear. CDR1 is MDHEN, CDR2 SYDVKM, per germline. The ends were cut back, 5 bases at V and 5 bases at J, with 13 bases in the middle. The CDR3 loop spans 15 amino acids. The CDR3 DNA sequence: TGTGCCAGCAGTGCTGGGCAGGAAAATAATTCACCCCTCCACTTT. It codes for CASSAGQENNSPLHF. The full variable domain, rest sourced from reference TRBV28 and TRBJ1-6, is DVKVTQSSRYLVKRTGEKVFLECVQDMDHENMFWYRQDPGLGLRLIYFSYDVKMKEKGDIPEGYSVSREKKERFSLILESASTNQTSMYLCASSAGQENNSPLHFGNGTRLTVT.

This chain uses TRBV5-4 with TRBJ2-5; TRBD1 aligns across 7 bases. The CDR3 covers 17 residues. The ends lost 0 bases at V and 5 bases at J; junction bases unmatched: 13. The germline gives CDR1 SGHNT, CDR2 YYREEE (reference sequence). This chain's CDR3 is CASSLDHRTGERETQYF. The CDR3 bases are TGTGCCAGCAGCTTGGATCACCGCACAGGGGAAAGGGAGACCCAGTACTTC.

As DNA, the CDR3 is TGTGCCAGCAATGCGGGAGCTATTTACAATGAGCAGTTCTTC. Translated, it gives CASNAGAIYNEQFF. The V gene is TRBV6-5, the J gene TRBJ2-1, with TRBD2 matching over 7 bases. Germline V gene sequence: CDR1 MNHEY, CDR2 SVGAGI. V lost 7 bases to trimming and J lost 4 bases; unmatched junction nucleotides: 7. The CDR3 is 14 amino acids.

The chain joins TRBV3-1 (or the pseudogene TRBV3-2) to TRBJ2-2; D possibly matches TRBD1 or TRBD2 (6 bases each). Trimming removed 1 base from V and 4 bases from J, with 13 bases in between. Germline lookup yields CDR1 LGHDT and CDR2 YNNKEL (reference sequence). The CDR3 extends over 16 amino acids. The chain's CDR3 is CASSQAQGTATGELFF. Written as DNA, the CDR3 is TGTGCCAGCAGCCAAGCCCAGGGGACTGCCACCGGGGAGCTGTTTTTT.

This clone occurred a few times. The rearrangement joins TRBV28 to TRBJ1-2, with TRBD1 matching 7 bases. The CDR3 loop spans 12 amino acids. Trimming at V came to 11 bases and at J to 2 bases, leaving 5 bases not matched to a gene. The germline V gene encodes CDR1 MDHEN and CDR2 SYDVKM. The CDR3 spells CAGSQGNYGYTF. The CDR3 DNA reads TGTGCCGGATCACAGGGGAACTATGGCTACACCTTC.

V usage is TRBV6-1 and J usage is TRBJ1-1; D uncertain. This CDR3 region has 16 residues. Trimming removed 1 base at V and 6 bases at J, with 18 bases between. Germline CDR1 and CDR2: MNHNS and SASEGT. This CDR3 is CASSEGVRLAVAEAFF. The CDR3 region has the DNA TGTGCCAGCAGTGAAGGGGTCAGACTAGCTGTCGCTGAAGCTTTCTTT.

This clone was recorded once. The CDR3, as DNA: TGTGCCAGCAGCCAAGATCCAACAGTCCTCTATGGCTACACCTTC. Its translation: CASSQDPTVLYGYTF. V usage is TRBV4-2 and J usage is TRBJ1-2; D ambiguous. The V gene's germline CDR1 is LGHNA and CDR2 YNFKEQ. The CDR3 loop spans 15 amino acids. V was trimmed by 0 bases and J by 4 bases, leaving 12 bases between them.

The chain combines TRBV19 with TRBJ2-1; TRBD2 aligns across 9 bases. Germline values: CDR1 LNHDA, CDR2 SQIVND (reference sequence). The CDR3 spans 16 residues. Unmatched junction bases numbered 12, after V lost 3 bases and J lost 9 bases. The CDR3 here is CASSISGGRASGEQFF. CDR3 in DNA: TGTGCCAGTAGTATTAGCGGCGGGAGGGCTAGCGGTGAGCAGTTCTTC.

This chain connects TRBV19 to TRBJ2-5, with 12 bases lining up with TRBD2. V shed 5 bases and J 0 bases; nucleotides not matched to a gene: 7. The CDR3 has 17 residues. Germline lookup yields CDR1 LNHDA and CDR2 SQIVND (reference sequence). In DNA form, the CDR3 reads TGTGCCAGTAGTCGGCTAGCGGGAGGGATCTACCAAGAGACCCAGTACTTC. It codes for CASSRLAGGIYQETQYF.

CDR3 nucleotide sequence: TGTGCCCGGGACAGTAGCACAGATACGCAGTATTTT. Amino acids: CARDSSTDTQYF. The chain combines TRBV30 with TRBJ2-3, with TRBD1 matching 7 bases. The germline V gene has CDR1 GTSNPN and CDR2 SVGIG (reference sequence). The CDR3 has 12 residues. V shed 8 bases, J shed 0 bases, and the junction held 2 bases outside the gene matches.

DNA of the CDR3: TGTGCCAGCTGCTCAATGACAGGGTGGGGTTCCGAGCAGTACTTC. Protein sequence: CASCSMTGWGSEQYF. This chain uses TRBV7-2 with TRBJ2-7, with 7 bases aligning to TRBD1. The germline gives CDR1 SGHTA, CDR2 FQGNSA. The CDR3 runs 15 residues. After removal of 8 bases from V and 6 bases from J, the junction contained 16 bases not matched to a gene.

The chain has TRBV11-2 and TRBJ2-3, with 9 bases lining up with TRBD1. This CDR3 has 15 amino acids. The junction had 3 bases not matched to a gene; V was cut back by 2 bases and J by 3 bases. Germline V gene lookup returns CDR1 SGHAT and CDR2 FQNNGV. The CDR3 bases are TGTGCCAGCAGCTTATTACAGGGGGCTACAGATACGCAGTATTTT. It yields the protein CASSLLQGATDTQYF.

The genes are TRBV21-1 and TRBJ1-4. TRBV21-1 counts as a pseudogene. CDR3 length: 16 residues. The CDR3 sequence: CASSKVCEGADEKLFF. The CDR3 DNA is TGTGCCAGCAGCAAAGTGTGCGAGGGCGCGGATGAAAAACTGTTTTTT.

The chain carries TRBV5-1 and TRBJ1-5; TRBD1 matches 9 bases. Trimming removed 5 bases from V and 5 bases from J; junction bases left unmatched: 8. The CDR3 totals 15 residues. CDR1 and CDR2 (germline): SGHRS, YFSETQ. Here the CDR3 reads CASSLQGAWDQPQHF. Written as DNA, the CDR3 is TGCGCCAGCAGTTTACAGGGGGCTTGGGATCAGCCCCAGCATTTT.

The chain links TRBV28 to TRBJ1-2; tentatively, D is TRBD1 (6 bases). Trimming shortened V by 4 bases and J by 4 bases, and 10 bases separated the two germline ends. This CDR3 spans 13 amino acids. The germline CDR1 and CDR2 sequences are MDHEN and SYDVKM. The CDR3, as DNA: TGTGCCAGCAGTTCCAGGGGTGTCTATGGCTACACCTTC. It is translated as CASSSRGVYGYTF.